The rows below give T cell receptor beta chains drawn from one sample of a study of T cells in Graves' hyperthyroidism and ophthalmopathy. TCRdb called the multiplex PCR reads again in MiXCR, with one record for every CDR3 protein. The repertoire holds roughly 840,000 distinct CDR3 sequences, over 35% seen once, with 8.9% in the top ten. The sequenced material came from blood. The source of these receptors is a man younger than 35 with Graves' hyperthyroidism. Each CDR3 is given without its conserved first and last residue. The D gene is left open where the match is weak.

j_call v_call d_call cdr3_aa
TRBJ1-1 TRBV2 . ASSVVKGTEAF
TRBJ2-7 TRBV13 . ASSLTGRPYEQY
TRBJ2-2 TRBV19 . ASSIAWTGNTGELF
TRBJ2-2 TRBV12-3/TRBV12-4 . ASSQLASGLF
TRBJ1-5 TRBV10-3 . AISDSSGAGDGTNQPQH
TRBJ1-2 TRBV10-2 . ASSEGHGLGYGYT
TRBJ1-2 TRBV29-1 . SFWTGSNYGYT
TRBJ1-5 TRBV7-2 . ASSLGGRVDQPQH
TRBJ1-5 TRBV6-1 TRBD1 ASTERGPPQPQH
TRBJ2-5 TRBV7-8 TRBD2 ASSYPSSGEKQETQY
TRBJ1-6 TRBV10-3 . AIRTDEGSPLH
TRBJ2-5 TRBV7-2 TRBD2 ASSSWTSGGRQETQY
TRBJ1-1 TRBV29-1 . SVEGQRRNTEAF
TRBJ1-1 TRBV19 . ASIGEGPEAF
TRBJ2-7 TRBV7-2 . ASSHRAGPFYEQY
TRBJ2-2 TRBV29-1 . SVDHLDGSGELF
TRBJ2-5 TRBV28 TRBD1 ASSATGGEETQY
TRBJ1-5 TRBV12-3/TRBV12-4 . ASTGESNQPQH
TRBJ1-4 TRBV7-2 . ASSLAGLLTENEKLF
TRBJ2-2 TRBV2 . ASRRGSNTGELF
TRBJ1-5 TRBV7-9 . ASSQEVTENQPQH
TRBJ1-5 TRBV2 . ASSDRTGHNQPQH
TRBJ1-2 TRBV7-6 . ASSQEGQLLYYGYT
TRBJ2-7 TRBV7-2 TRBD2 ASSLFGSGRESEQY
TRBJ1-2 TRBV7-9 . ASSSQYGYT
TRBJ2-6 TRBV29-1 . SEPSGANVLT
TRBJ2-5 TRBV4-1 TRBD2 ASSQGRGGHETQY
TRBJ2-5 TRBV5-4 TRBD2 ASSFRLAGAETQY
TRBJ1-1 TRBV10-3 . AISDRPSSETTEAF
TRBJ1-5 TRBV7-9 . ASSFRDQPQH
TRBJ1-5 TRBV4-1 . ASSRDKSNQPQH
TRBJ1-5 TRBV29-1 . SVVGGGQPQH
TRBJ2-2 TRBV19 TRBD2 ASSITPAGFITGELF
TRBJ2-7 TRBV7-9 . ASSLVTGYEQY
TRBJ1-2 TRBV6-1 . ASSYSISGHYGYT
TRBJ2-5 TRBV5-1 . ASSLWGGTQETQY
TRBJ2-7 TRBV14 TRBD1 ASSHLYRGREQY
TRBJ1-6 TRBV7-2 . ASSSAGYNSPLH
TRBJ2-7 TRBV4-3 . ASSLSGDPNYEQY
TRBJ2-7 TRBV7-2 TRBD1 ASSQEYRGADEQY
TRBJ2-2 TRBV7-9 . ASSPPQVRTGELF
TRBJ1-2 TRBV6-4 . ASSAGQVDGYT
TRBJ1-5 TRBV29-1 . SAWDGDQPQH
TRBJ1-6 TRBV15 . ATSRENNSPLH
TRBJ1-5 TRBV19 . ASSTARGQPQH
TRBJ1-6 TRBV4-2 . ASSQEQGKGPLH
TRBJ1-1 TRBV12-3/TRBV12-4 . AVNWNTEAF
TRBJ1-1 TRBV7-2 . ASSSLGLGALNTEAF
TRBJ1-2 TRBV11-1 . ASSLDRSNYGYT
TRBJ1-1 TRBV29-1 . SVLGGDGTEAF
TRBJ2-7 TRBV7-2 TRBD1 ASSLGTGISYEQY
TRBJ2-5 TRBV6-6 TRBD2 ASSYPGLAGGETQY
TRBJ1-1 TRBV29-1 . SVAPGRGNTEAF